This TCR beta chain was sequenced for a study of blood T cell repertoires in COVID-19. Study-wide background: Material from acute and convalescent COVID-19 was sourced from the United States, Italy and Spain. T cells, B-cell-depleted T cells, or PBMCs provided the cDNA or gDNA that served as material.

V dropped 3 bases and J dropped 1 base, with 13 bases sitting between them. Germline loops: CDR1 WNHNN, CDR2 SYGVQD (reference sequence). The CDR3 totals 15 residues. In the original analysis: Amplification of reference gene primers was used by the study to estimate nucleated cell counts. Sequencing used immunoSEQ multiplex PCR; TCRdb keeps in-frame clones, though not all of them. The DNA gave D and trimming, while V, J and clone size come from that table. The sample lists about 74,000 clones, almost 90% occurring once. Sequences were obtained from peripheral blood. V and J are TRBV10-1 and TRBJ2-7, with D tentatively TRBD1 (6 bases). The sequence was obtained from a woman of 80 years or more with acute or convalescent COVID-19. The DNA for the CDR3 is TGCGCCAGCAGTGATCGGCAGGGGAGTTCCTACGAGCAGTACTTC. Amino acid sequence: CASSDRQGSSYEQYF.